This entry describes one T cell receptor beta chain. The source of the sample is a study of blood T cell repertoires in COVID-19. Study details: Researchers got acute and convalescent COVID-19 samples from the United States, Italy and Spain. Nucleic acid was either cDNA or gDNA, and it came from T cells, B-cell-depleted T cells, or PBMCs.

Germline-derived CDR1 and CDR2 are SGHNT and YENEEA. The CDR3 totals 15 residues. Between the trimmed V and J ends, which lost 2 bases and 6 bases, there was a span of 14 bases. The authors' processing: Nucleated cell number was recorded as an estimate derived from reference gene primer amplification. Measured with immunoSEQ multiplex PCR; TCRdb has only the in-frame clones, and not every one. V and J calls and clone size come straight from that table; D and trimming were deduced from the DNA. The sample lists just under 350,000 clones; 91% were seen once. This TCR was recovered from a woman in her late teens or twenties who had recovered from COVID-19. The chain employs TRBV11-3 and TRBJ2-1; maybe TRBD1 (5 bases). Material: peripheral blood. Written as DNA, the CDR3 is TGTGCCAGCAGCTTAACAGGAACCTTTCTCAATGAGCAGTTCTTC. Protein sequence: CASSLTGTFLNEQFF.